This T cell receptor (beta chain) stems from a study of CD8 T cells in ankylosing spondylitis (dated by TCRdb to about 2017). For the wider study: To find TCR variants linked to disease, the study profiled T cell receptor beta repertoires in ankylosing spondylitis patients and healthy donors. In total, the full study cohort was made up of 85 to 140 healthy donors and about two dozen ankylosing spondylitis patients. Samples of peripheral blood were taken, and for ankylosing spondylitis patients, synovial fluid was collected as well. Overall study outcomes, separate from this receptor: A CD8+ phenotype was shown by the disease-linked clones, which were found at relatively low frequencies in peripheral blood. The disease-linked clones were reported as significantly enriched in matched synovial fluid samples from ankylosing spondylitis patients. A TCR beta motif of about eight highly homologous amino acid variants appeared characteristic of blood from ankylosing spondylitis patients. Some motif variants had previously been reported in the synovial fluid and blood of reactive arthritis patients, which suggests shared mechanisms of disease initiation.

The instrument was an Illumina HiSeq 2500. Quantitative 5'-RACE with molecular barcodes was the method used to prepare the TCR beta libraries. Under the source paper's analysis protocol: Disease-linked TCR variants were identified with a new computational method built on a probabilistic model of VDJ rearrangement. Using fastp trimming at Q25 and MiXCR clonotype assembly, TCRdb reanalyzed the public sequencing data and kept in-frame beta chains. When rows share a CDR3 protein, they turn into one entry using the most common DNA and genes. The V and J calls and clone size are TCRdb's, not the authors'. Counted in this sample were under 250,000 distinct CDR3 sequences; roughly 10% of them appeared once. The ten largest clones capture about 6.8% of the sample. Of note for this clonotype: Its antigen target is currently unknown. No base quality information exists; no much larger clone differs at one position.

There are 16 amino acids in the CDR3, from cysteine to phenylalanine inclusive. Solely the CDR3 DNA is kept, with 48 bases framed from the first base. At the junction V is shortened by 0 bases and J by 6 bases, with 15 bases in between. The germline V gene (reference sequence) specifies MNHEY as CDR1 and SMNVEV as CDR2. The sequence came from a male donor with ankylosing spondylitis or in good health (not recorded which). Input material: blood, either unsorted or a sorted T cell fraction (not recorded which). The chain is encoded by TRBV27 joined to TRBJ1-5, and the D gene may be TRBD1, 6 bases matching. The base sequence is TGTGCCAGCAGTTTATCGGGGACGGGGGCTAGTCAGCCCCAGCATTTT. This sequence encodes CASSLSGTGASQPQHF.